This TCR beta chain was sequenced for a study of tumor-infiltrating lymphocytes in primary liver carcinoma. Whole-study context: The patients, men and women alike, were aged 30 to 69 years. Whole-study results and caveats: The samples were not sorted (they were bulk), so CD4+ and CD8+ repertoires were not compared.

It was unsorted whole blood that yielded blood RNA, and germline DNA was also extracted. V gave up 5 bases and J gave up 8 bases, with 19 bases separating them. The CDR3 extends over 15 amino acids. Germline V gives CDR1 SNHLY, CDR2 FYNNEI. TCR beta cDNA came from about 0.45 ug total RNA, primed with a constant-region primer. What produced the TCR beta libraries was three nested multiplex PCR rounds using slightly modified ARM-PCR. The first two PCR rounds used TRBV1-TRBV30 primers with a Cbeta primer, approximately 10 cycles each. TCRdb re-derived calls from the multiplex PCR reads in MiXCR, one entry per CDR3 protein. The data show about 310,000 distinct CDR3 sequences, roughly two thirds seen once. On this clonotype: The antigen is unknown. This could be a read error, since a much larger clone is one nucleotide away.

The sequenced material came from peripheral blood. The chain links TRBV2 to TRBJ2-1; D remains ambiguous. The TCR was taken from a man aged 35 to 55 with primary liver carcinoma and hepatitis B virus infection. The CDR3 DNA reads as TGTGCCAGCAGTCTCCGGCACTACTTTCGCTATGAGCAGTTCTTC. It yields the protein CASSLRHYFRYEQFF.